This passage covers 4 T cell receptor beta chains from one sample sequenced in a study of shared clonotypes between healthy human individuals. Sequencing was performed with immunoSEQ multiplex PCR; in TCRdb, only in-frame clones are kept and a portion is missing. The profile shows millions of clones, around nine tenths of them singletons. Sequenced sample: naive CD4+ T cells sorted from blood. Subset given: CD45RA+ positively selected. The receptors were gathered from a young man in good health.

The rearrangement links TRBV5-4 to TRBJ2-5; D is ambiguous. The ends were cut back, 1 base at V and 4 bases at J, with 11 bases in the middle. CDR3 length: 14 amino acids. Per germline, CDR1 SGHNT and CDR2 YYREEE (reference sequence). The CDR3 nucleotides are TGTGCCAGCAGCTTGACGGCTAGTGGAGAGACCCAGTACTTC. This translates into CASSLTASGETQYF.

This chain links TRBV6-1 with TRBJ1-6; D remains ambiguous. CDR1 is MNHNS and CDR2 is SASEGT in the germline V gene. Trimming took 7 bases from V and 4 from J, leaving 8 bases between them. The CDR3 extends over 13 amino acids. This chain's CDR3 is CASTDPYNSPLHF. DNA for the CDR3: TGTGCCAGCACCGACCCTTATAATTCACCCCTCCACTTT.

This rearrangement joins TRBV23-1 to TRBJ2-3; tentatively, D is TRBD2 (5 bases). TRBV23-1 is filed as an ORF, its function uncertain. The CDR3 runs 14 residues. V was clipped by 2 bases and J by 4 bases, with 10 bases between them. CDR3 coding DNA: TGCGCCAGCAGTCAACGGGGAAACCCAGATACGCAGTATTTT. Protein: CASSQRGNPDTQYF.

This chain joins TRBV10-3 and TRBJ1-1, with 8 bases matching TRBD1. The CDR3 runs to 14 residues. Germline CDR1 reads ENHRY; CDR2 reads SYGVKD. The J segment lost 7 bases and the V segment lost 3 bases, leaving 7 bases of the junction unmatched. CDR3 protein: CAISDYGQGGEAFF. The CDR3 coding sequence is TGTGCCATCAGTGATTATGGACAGGGTGGTGAAGCTTTCTTT.